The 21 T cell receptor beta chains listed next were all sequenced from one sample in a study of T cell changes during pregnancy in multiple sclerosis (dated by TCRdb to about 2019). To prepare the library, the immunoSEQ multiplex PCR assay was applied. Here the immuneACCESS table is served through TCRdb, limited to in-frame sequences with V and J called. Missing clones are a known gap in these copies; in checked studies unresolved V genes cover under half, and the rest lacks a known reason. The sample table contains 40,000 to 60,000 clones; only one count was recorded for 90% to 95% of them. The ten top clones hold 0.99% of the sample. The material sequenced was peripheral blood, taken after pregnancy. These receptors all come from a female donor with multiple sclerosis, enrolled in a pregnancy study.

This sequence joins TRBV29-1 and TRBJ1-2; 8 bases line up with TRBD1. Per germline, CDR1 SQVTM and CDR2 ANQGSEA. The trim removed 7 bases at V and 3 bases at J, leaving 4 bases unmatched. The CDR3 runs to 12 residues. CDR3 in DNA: TGCAGCGCCCAGGGGGCCGACTATGGCTACACCTTC. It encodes CSAQGADYGYTF.

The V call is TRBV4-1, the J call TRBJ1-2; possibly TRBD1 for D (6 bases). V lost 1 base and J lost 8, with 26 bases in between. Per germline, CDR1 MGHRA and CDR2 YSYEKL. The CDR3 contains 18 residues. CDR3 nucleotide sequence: TGCGCCAGCAGCCAAGGGGGGGGGCTACCCGCCCCTAAGGAGGGCTACACCTTC. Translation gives CASSQGGGLPAPKEGYTF.

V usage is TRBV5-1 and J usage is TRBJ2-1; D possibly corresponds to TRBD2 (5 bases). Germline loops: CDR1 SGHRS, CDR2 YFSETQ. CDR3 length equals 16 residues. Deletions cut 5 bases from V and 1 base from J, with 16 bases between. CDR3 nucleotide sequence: TGCGCCAGCAGAGCTAGCTTCTCGTTGTCCTACAATGAGCAGTTCTTC. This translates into CASRASFSLSYNEQFF. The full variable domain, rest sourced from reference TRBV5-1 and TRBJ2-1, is KAGVTQTPRYLIKTRGQQVTLSCSPISGHRSVSWYQQTPGQGLQFLFEYFSETQRNKGNFPGRFSGRQFSNSRSEMNVSTLELGDSALYLCASRASFSLSYNEQFFGPGTRLTVL.

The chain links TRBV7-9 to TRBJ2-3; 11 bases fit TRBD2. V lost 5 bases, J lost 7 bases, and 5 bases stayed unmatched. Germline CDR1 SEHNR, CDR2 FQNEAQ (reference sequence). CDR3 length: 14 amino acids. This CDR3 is CASSPSGGSNTQYF. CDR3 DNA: TGTGCCAGCAGCCCTAGCGGGGGGTCGAATACGCAGTATTTT.

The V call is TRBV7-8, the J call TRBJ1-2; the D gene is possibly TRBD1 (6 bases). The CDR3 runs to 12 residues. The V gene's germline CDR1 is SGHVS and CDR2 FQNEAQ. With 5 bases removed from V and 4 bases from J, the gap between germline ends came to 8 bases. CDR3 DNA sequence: TGTGCCAGCAGCCCGACAGGCTATGGCTACACCTTC. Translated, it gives CASSPTGYGYTF.

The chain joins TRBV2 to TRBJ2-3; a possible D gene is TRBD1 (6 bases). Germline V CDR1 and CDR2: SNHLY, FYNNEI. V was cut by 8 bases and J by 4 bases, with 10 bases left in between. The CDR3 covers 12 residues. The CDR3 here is CASRDISDTQYF. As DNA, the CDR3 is TGTGCCAGCCGGGACATCTCAGATACGCAGTATTTT.

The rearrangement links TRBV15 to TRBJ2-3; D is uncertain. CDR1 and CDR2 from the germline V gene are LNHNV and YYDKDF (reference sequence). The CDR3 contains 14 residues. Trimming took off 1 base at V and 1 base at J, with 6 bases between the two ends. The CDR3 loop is CATSRGLGTDTQYF. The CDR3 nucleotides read TGTGCCACCAGCAGAGGGCTAGGCACAGATACGCAGTATTTT.

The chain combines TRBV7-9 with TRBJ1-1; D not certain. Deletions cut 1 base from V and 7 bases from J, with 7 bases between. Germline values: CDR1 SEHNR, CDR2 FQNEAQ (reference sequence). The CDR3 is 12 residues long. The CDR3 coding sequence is TGTGCCAGCAGCTTAGAATTAGTTGAAGCTTTCTTT. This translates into CASSLELVEAFF.

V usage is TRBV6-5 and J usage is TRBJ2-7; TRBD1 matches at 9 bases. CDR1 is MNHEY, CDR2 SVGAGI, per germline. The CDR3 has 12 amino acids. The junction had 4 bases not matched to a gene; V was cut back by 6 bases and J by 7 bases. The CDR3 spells CASRDRGGEQYF. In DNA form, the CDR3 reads TGTGCCAGCAGGGACAGGGGTGGAGAGCAGTACTTC.

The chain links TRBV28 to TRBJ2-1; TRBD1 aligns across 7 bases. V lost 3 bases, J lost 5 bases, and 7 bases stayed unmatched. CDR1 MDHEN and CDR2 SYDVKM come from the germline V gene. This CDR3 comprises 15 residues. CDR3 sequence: CASSFPRQGDNEQFF. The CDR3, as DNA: TGTGCCAGCAGTTTCCCCCGGCAGGGGGACAATGAGCAGTTCTTC.

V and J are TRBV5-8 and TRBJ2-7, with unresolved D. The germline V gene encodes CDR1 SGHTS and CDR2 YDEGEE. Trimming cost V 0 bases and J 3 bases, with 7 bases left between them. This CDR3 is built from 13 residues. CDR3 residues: CASSLGYSYEQYF. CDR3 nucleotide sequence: TGTGCCAGCAGCTTGGGATACAGCTACGAGCAGTACTTC.

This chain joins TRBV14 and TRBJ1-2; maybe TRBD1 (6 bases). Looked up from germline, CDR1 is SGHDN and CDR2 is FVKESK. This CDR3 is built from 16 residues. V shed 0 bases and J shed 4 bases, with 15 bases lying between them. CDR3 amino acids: CASSQEGGGAFYGYTF. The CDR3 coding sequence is TGTGCCAGCAGCCAAGAAGGCGGGGGGGCATTCTATGGCTACACCTTC.

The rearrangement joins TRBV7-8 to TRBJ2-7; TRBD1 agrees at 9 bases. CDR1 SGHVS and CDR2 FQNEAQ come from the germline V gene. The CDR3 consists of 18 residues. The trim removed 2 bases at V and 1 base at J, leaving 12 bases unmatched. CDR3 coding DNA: TGTGCCAGCAGCTTACCTCACGGGGACAGGGTGTTATCCTACGAGCAGTACTTC. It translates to CASSLPHGDRVLSYEQYF.

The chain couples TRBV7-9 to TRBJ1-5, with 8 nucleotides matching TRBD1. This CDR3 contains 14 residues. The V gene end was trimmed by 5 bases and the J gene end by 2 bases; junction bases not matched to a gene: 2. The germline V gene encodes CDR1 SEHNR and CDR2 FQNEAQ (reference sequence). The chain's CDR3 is CASSPDRGNQPQHF. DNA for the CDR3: TGTGCCAGCAGCCCGGACAGGGGCAATCAGCCCCAGCATTTT.

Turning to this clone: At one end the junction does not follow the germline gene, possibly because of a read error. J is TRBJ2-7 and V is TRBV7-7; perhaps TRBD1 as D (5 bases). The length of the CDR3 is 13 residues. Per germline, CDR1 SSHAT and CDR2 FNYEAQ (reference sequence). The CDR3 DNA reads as TGTGCTAGCAGCCCCGACAGAACCTACGAGCAGTACTTC. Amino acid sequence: CASSPDRTYEQYF.

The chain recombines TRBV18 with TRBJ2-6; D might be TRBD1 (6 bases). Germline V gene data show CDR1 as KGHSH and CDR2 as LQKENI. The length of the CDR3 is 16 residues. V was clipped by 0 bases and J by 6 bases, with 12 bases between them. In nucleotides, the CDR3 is TGTGCCAGCTCACCACCGAGAGGGGGTGAGGCCAACGTCCTGACTTTC. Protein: CASSPPRGGEANVLTF.

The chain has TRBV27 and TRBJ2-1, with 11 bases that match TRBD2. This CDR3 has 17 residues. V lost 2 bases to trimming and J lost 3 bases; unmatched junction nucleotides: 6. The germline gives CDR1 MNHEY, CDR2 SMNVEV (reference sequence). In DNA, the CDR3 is TGTGCCAGCAGTTTACTCCGACTAGCGGGGCACTACAATGAGCAGTTCTTC. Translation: CASSLLRLAGHYNEQFF.

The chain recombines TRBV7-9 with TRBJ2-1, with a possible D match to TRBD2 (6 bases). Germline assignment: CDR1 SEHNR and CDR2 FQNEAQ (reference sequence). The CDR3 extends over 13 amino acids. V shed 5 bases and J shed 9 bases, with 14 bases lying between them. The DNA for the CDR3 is TGTGCCAGCAGCCGGGAGAGCGGTTTTGAGCAGTTCTTC. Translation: CASSRESGFEQFF.

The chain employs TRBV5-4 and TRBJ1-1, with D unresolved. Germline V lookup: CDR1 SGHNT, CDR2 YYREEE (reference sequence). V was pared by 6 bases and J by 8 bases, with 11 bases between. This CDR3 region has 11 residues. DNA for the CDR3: TGTGCCAGCATGAGAGGGATGGAAGCTTTCTTT. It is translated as CASMRGMEAFF.

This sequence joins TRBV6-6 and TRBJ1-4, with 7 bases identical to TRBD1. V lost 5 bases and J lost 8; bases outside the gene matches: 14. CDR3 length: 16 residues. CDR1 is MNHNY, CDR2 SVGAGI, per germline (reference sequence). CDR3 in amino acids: CASSKKNRGREEKLFF. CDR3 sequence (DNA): TGTGCCAGCAGTAAGAAGAACAGGGGACGAGAAGAAAAACTGTTTTTT.

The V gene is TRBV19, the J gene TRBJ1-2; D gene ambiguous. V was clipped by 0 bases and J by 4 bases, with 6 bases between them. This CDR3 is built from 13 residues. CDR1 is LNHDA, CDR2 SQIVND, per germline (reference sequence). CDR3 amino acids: CASSIDEGYGYTF. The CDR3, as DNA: TGTGCCAGTAGTATAGATGAGGGCTATGGCTACACCTTC. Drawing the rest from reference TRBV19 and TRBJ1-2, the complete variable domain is DGGITQSPKYLFRKEGQNVTLSCEQNLNHDAMYWYRQDPGQGLRLIYYSQIVNDFQKGDIAEGYSVSREKKESFPLTVTSAQKNPTAFYLCASSIDEGYGYTFGSGTRLTVV.